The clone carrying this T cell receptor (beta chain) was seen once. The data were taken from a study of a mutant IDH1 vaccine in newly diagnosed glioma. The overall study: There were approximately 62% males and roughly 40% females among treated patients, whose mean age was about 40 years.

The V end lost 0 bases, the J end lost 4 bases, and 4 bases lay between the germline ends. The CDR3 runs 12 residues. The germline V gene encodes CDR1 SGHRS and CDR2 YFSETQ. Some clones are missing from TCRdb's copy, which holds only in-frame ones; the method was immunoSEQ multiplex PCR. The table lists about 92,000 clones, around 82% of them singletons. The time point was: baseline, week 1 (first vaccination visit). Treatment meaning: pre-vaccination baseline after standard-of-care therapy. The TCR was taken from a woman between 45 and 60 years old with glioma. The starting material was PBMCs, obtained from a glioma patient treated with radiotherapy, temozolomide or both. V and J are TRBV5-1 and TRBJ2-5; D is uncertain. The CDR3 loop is CASSLGSETQYF. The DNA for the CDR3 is TGCGCCAGCAGCTTGGGGTCAGAGACCCAGTACTTC.